This TCR beta chain was identified in a study of blood T cell repertoires in COVID-19. This clone was counted once. Repertoires were generated with immunoSEQ multiplex PCR, while TCRdb's copy carries only in-frame clones and drops some. The sample holds 70,000 to 100,000 clones; about 88% are singletons and the top ten take approximately 1.3%. Trimming took 5 bases from V and 2 from J, leaving 12 bases between them. This CDR3 comprises 14 residues. CDR1 and CDR2 from the germline V gene are MDHEN and SYDVKM. The chain links TRBV28 to TRBJ1-1; maybe TRBD1 (6 bases). The clonotype was recovered from a man older than 75 with active or convalescent COVID-19. Material for sequencing was peripheral blood. For the CDR3, the DNA is TGTGCCAGCAGTCGGACAGACAGCAACACTGAAGCTTTCTTT. It translates to CASSRTDSNTEAFF.